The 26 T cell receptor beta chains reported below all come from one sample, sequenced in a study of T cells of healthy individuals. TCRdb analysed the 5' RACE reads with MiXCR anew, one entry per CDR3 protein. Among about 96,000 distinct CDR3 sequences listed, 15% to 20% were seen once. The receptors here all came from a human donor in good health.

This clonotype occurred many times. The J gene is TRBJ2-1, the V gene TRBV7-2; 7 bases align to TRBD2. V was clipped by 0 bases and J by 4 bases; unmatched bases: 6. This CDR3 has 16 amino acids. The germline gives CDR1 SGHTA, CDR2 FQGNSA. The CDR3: CASSLAGLADYNEQFF. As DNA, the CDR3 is TGTGCCAGCAGCTTAGCGGGGCTAGCGGATTACAATGAGCAGTTCTTC.

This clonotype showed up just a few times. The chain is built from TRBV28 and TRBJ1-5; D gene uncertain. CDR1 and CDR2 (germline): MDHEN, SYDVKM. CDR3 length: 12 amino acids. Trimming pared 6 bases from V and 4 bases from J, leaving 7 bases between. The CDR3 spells CASRLNNQPQHF. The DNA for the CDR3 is TGTGCCAGCAGACTCAATAATCAGCCCCAGCATTTT.

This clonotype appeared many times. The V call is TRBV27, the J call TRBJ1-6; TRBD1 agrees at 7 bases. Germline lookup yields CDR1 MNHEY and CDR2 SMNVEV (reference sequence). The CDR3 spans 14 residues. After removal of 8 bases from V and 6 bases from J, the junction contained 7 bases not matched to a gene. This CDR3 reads CASQQGQFNSPLHF. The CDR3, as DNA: TGTGCCAGCCAACAGGGACAGTTTAATTCACCCCTCCACTTT.

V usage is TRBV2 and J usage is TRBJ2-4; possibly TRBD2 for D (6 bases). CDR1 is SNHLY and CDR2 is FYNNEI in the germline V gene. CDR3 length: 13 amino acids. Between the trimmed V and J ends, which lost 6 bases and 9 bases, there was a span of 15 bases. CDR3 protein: CASRGDFGGIQYF. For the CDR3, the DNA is TGTGCCAGCAGGGGGGACTTCGGGGGCATTCAGTACTTC.

CDR3 coding DNA: TGTGCCAGCAGTTTGGTAGCGGATCTCTACGAGCAGTACTTC. Its translation: CASSLVADLYEQYF. J is TRBJ2-7 and V is TRBV28, with D possibly matching TRBD2 (6 bases). The germline V gene encodes CDR1 MDHEN and CDR2 SYDVKM. Trimming took off 3 bases at V and 3 bases at J, with 12 bases between the two ends. The length of the CDR3 is 14 residues. The whole variable domain, filled in from reference TRBV28 and TRBJ2-7, reads DVKVTQSSRYLVKRTGEKVFLECVQDMDHENMFWYRQDPGLGLRLIYFSYDVKMKEKGDIPEGYSVSREKKERFSLILESASTNQTSMYLCASSLVADLYEQYFGPGTRLTVT.

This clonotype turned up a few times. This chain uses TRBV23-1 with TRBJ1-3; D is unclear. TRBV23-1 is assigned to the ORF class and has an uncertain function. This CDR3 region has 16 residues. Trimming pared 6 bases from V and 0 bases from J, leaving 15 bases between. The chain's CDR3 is CASSSTAPSSGNTIYF. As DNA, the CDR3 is TGCGCCAGCAGCTCCACCGCCCCGAGCTCTGGAAACACCATATATTTT.

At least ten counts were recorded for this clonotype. The CDR3 DNA sequence: TGCAGCGTTGCCAACGGGAGGGGGAGAGATACGCAGTATTTT. Residues: CSVANGRGRDTQYF. The chain is built from TRBV29-1 and TRBJ2-3; 8 positions match TRBD2. This CDR3 is built from 14 residues. Germline V gene lookup returns CDR1 SQVTM and CDR2 ANQGSEA. The ends lost 4 bases at V and 5 bases at J; junction bases unmatched: 8.

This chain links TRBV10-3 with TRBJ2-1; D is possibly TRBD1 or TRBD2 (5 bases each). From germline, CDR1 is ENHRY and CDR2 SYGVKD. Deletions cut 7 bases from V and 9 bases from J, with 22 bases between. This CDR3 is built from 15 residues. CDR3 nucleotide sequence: TGTGCCATCAAACAAGCCGGGACCTTATACGTTGAGCAGTTCTTC. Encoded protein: CAIKQAGTLYVEQFF.

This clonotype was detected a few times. CDR3 loop: CASSFTSGRLGEQFF. Written as DNA, the CDR3 is TGTGCCAGCAGTTTCACTAGCGGGAGGTTAGGGGAGCAGTTCTTC. The chain recombines TRBV27 with TRBJ2-1; 12 bases are shared with TRBD2. J gave up 10 bases and V 3 bases, and 7 bases lay outside the gene matches. Germline V gene lookup returns CDR1 MNHEY and CDR2 SMNVEV (reference sequence). The CDR3 is 15 residues long.

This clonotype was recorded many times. CDR3 residues: CASSLALGGVYNEQFF. The CDR3 nucleotides are TGCGCCAGCAGCTTGGCCCTTGGAGGGGTCTACAATGAGCAGTTCTTC. The rearrangement uses TRBV5-1 and TRBJ2-1, with D possibly being TRBD2 (6 bases). V gave up 0 bases and J gave up 3 bases, with 13 bases separating them. The CDR3 is 16 residues long. The germline CDR1 and CDR2 sequences are SGHRS and YFSETQ. Supplemented by reference TRBV5-1 and TRBJ2-1, the full variable domain reads KAGVTQTPRYLIKTRGQQVTLSCSPISGHRSVSWYQQTPGQGLQFLFEYFSETQRNKGNFPGRFSGRQFSNSRSEMNVSTLELGDSALYLCASSLALGGVYNEQFFGPGTRLTVL.

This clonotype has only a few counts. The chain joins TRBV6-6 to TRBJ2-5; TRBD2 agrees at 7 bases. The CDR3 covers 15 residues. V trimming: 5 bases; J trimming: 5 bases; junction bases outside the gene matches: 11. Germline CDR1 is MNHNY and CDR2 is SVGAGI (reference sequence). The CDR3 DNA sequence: TGTGCCAGCAGTGAGGGACTACCTCGAAGGGAGACCCAGTACTTC. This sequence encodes CASSEGLPRRETQYF.

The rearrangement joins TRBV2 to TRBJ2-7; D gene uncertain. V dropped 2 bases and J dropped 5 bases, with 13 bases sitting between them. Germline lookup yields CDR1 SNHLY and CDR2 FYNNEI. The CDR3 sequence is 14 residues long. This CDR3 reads CASSESPSRDEQYF. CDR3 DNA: TGTGCCAGCAGTGAATCCCCCAGCAGAGACGAGCAGTACTTC. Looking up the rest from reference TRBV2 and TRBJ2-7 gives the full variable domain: EPEVTQTPSHQVTQMGQEVILRCVPISNHLYFYWYRQILGQKVEFLVSFYNNEISEKSEIFDDQFSVERPDGSNFTLKIRSTKLEDSAMYFCASSESPSRDEQYFGPGTRLTVT.

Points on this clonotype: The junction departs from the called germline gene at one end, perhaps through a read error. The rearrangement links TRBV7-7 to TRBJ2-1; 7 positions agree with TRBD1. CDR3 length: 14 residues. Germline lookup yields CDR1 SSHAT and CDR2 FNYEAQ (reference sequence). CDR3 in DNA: TGTGCTAGCAGCCCTCTGGACAGGAACAATGAGCAGTTCTTC. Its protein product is CASSPLDRNNEQFF.

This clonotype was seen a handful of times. The CDR3 DNA follows: TGTGCCAGCAGGACGGACGACTACGAGCAGTACTTC. Translated, it gives CASRTDDYEQYF. This sequence joins TRBV28 and TRBJ2-7, with unresolved D. This CDR3 region has 12 residues. The germline V gene has CDR1 MDHEN and CDR2 SYDVKM. The V end lost 6 bases, the J end lost 3 bases, and 9 bases lay between the germline ends.

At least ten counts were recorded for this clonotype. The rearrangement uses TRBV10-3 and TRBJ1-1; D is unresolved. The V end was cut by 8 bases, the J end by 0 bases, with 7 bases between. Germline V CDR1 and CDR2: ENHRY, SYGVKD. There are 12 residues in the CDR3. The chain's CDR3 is CAIGELNTEAFF. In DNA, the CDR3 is TGTGCCATCGGAGAGTTGAACACTGAAGCTTTCTTT.

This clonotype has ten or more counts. The CDR3 DNA follows: TGCAGCGTCAGGTACCAAGAGACCCAGTACTTC. It is translated as CSVRYQETQYF. This chain links TRBV29-1 with TRBJ2-5; no firm D call. Trimming took 6 bases from V and 0 from J, leaving 5 bases between them. Looked up from germline, CDR1 is SQVTM and CDR2 is ANQGSEA. The CDR3 loop spans 11 amino acids.

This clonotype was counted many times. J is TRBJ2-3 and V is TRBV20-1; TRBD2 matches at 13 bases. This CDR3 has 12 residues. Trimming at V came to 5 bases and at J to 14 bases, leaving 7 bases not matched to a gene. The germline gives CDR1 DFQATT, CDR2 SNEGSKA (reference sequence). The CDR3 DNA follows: TGCAGTGCTCCGACTAGCGGGGGGCCGGGGTATTTT. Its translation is CSAPTSGGPGYF.

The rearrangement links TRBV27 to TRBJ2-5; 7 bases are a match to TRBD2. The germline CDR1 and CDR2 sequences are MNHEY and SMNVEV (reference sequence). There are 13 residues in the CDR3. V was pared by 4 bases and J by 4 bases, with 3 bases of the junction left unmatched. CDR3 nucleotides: TGTGCCAGCAGTTCAGCGGGACTAGAGACCCAGTACTTC. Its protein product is CASSSAGLETQYF.

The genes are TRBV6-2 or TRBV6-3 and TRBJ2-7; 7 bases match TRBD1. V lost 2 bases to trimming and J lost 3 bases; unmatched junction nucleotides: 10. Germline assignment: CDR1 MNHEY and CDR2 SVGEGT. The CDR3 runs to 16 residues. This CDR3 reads CASSYNRWDSLYEQYF. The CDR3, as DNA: TGTGCCAGCAGTTACAACCGCTGGGACAGCCTCTACGAGCAGTACTTC.

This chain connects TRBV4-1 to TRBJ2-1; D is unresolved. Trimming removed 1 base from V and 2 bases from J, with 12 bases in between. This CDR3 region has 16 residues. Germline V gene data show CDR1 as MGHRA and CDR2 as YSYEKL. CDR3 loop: CASSQVDLITYNEQFF. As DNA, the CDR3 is TGCGCCAGCAGCCAAGTCGACCTCATTACCTACAATGAGCAGTTCTTC.

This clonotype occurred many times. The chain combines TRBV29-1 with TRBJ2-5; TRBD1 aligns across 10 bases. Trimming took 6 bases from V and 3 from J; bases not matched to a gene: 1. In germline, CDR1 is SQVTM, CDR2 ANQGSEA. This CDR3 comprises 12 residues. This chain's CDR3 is CSVTGGEETQYF. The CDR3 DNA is TGCAGCGTGACAGGGGGCGAAGAGACCCAGTACTTC.

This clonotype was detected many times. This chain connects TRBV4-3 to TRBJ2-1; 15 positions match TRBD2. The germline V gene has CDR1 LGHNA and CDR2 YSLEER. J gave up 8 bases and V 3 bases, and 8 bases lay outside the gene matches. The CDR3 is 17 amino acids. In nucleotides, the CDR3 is TGCGCCAGCAGCCATTCCTGGACTAGCGGGAGGGGCGATGAGCAGTTCTTC. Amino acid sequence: CASSHSWTSGRGDEQFF.

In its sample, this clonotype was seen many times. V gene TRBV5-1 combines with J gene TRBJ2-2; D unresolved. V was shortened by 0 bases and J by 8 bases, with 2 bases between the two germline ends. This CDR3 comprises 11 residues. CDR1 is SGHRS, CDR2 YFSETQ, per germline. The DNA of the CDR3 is TGCGCCAGCAGCTTGGAGGGGGAGCTGTTTTTT. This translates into CASSLEGELFF.

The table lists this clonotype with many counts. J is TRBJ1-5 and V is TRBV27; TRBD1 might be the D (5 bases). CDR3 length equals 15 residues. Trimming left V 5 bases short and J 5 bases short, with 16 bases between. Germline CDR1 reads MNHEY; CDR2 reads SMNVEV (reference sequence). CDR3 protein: CASSPGLHPDQPQHF. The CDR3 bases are TGTGCCAGCAGTCCGGGGCTTCACCCCGATCAGCCCCAGCATTTT.

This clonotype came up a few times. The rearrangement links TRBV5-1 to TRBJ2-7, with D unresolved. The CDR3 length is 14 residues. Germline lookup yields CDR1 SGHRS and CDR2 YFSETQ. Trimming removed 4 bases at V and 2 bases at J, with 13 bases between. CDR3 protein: CASSAASGTYEQYF. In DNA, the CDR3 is TGCGCCAGCAGCGCAGCCTCAGGAACCTACGAGCAGTACTTC.

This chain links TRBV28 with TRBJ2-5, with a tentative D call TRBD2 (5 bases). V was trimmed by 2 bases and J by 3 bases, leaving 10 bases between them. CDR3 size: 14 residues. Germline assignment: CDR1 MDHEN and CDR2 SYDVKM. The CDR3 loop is CASSLSGRKETQYF. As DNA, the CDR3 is TGTGCCAGCAGTTTAAGCGGACGAAAAGAGACCCAGTACTTC.